This T cell receptor (beta chain) was recorded in a study of immune heterogeneity within non-small cell lung tumors. The study's findings and limits: Within a patient, dominant CDR3 beta clonotypes were shared across sites, though different locations had unique frequent clones.

This clonotype was observed at least ten times. Its antigen remains unknown. The CDR3 contains 14 residues. Germline CDR1 SGHRS, CDR2 YFSETQ. Trimming took off 4 bases at V and 0 bases at J, with 10 bases between the two ends. Genomic DNA from bulk tumor acted as the template, and roughly 0.55 ug was loaded per sample. Multiple widely separated biopsies were taken from each primary tumor at surgery. The study enrolled patients with untreated, newly diagnosed non-small cell lung cancer who underwent curative surgery. Multiplex PCR amplified TCR beta CDR3 with 32 V and 13 J primers. TCRdb analysed the multiplex PCR reads with MiXCR anew, one entry per CDR3 protein. The table lists 10,000 to 12,000 distinct CDR3 sequences, less than 30% of them singletons.

This clonotype was obtained from a woman aged 55-69 years with non-small cell lung cancer. Sequencing used lung tumor tissue. The rearrangement links TRBV5-1 to TRBJ2-5, with a tentative D call TRBD2 (5 bases). The CDR3: CASSPERYQETQYF. In DNA form, the CDR3 reads TGCGCCAGCAGCCCAGAGCGGTACCAAGAGACCCAGTACTTC. Full variable domain (remainder filled in from reference TRBV5-1 and TRBJ2-5): KAGVTQTPRYLIKTRGQQVTLSCSPISGHRSVSWYQQTPGQGLQFLFEYFSETQRNKGNFPGRFSGRQFSNSRSEMNVSTLELGDSALYLCASSPERYQETQYFGPGTRLLVL.